This is a list of T cell receptor beta chains from one sample in a study of post-analysis software for immune sequencing data. TCRdb reanalysed the PCR reads using MiXCR and keeps one entry per CDR3 protein. The data show 150,000 to 200,000 distinct CDR3 sequences, around 28% seen once. Sequenced input: blood. These receptors were collected from a girl aged 5-17 years with multiple sclerosis. Each CDR3 is given with its conserved first and last residue. The D gene is left open where the match is weak. Clone size appears in some rows only: once, few, many, or a class for an expanded clone.

j_gene | d_gene | abundance | v_gene | len | CDR3nt | CDR3aa
TRBJ1-1 | . | few | TRBV14 | 14 | TGTGCCAGCAGCTACCTTGACCGGGATACTGAAGCTTTCTTT | CASSYLDRDTEAFF
TRBJ1-2 | TRBD1 | . | TRBV5-8 | 16 | TGTGCCAGCAGCTTGGAGGGGACAGGCCAGACCTATGGCTACACCTTC | CASSLEGTGQTYGYTF
TRBJ2-1 | . | few | TRBV5-1 | 12 | TGCGCCAGCAGCTTGACGGCCGGGGGGCAGTTCTTC | CASSLTAGGQFF
TRBJ2-7 | . | once | TRBV4-1 | 15 | TGCGCCAGCAGCCAAGCACAGGGATCGGGGTACGAGCAGTACTTC | CASSQAQGSGYEQYF
TRBJ2-7 | . | many | TRBV5-1 | 13 | TGCGCCAGCAGCATCGAGGGGTCCTACGAGCAGTACTTC | CASSIEGSYEQYF
TRBJ2-7 | . | many | TRBV5-1 | 13 | TGCGCCAGCACAGCCGACAGTCCCTACGAGCAGTACTTC | CASTADSPYEQYF
TRBJ2-1 | . | few | TRBV4-1 | 11 | TGCGCCAGCAGCCATGGGTCAGAGCAGTTCTTC | CASSHGSEQFF
TRBJ1-1 | . | many | TRBV29-1 | 13 | TGCAGCGTAGTGGGGGGCACGAACACTGAAGCTTTCTTT | CSVVGGTNTEAFF
TRBJ1-1 | . | . | TRBV7-2 | 15 | TGTGCCAGCAGCTCAAATTACGGGGAGAACACTGAAGCTTTCTTT | CASSSNYGENTEAFF
TRBJ2-2 | TRBD1 | few | TRBV6-6 | 16 | TGTGCCAGCAGTTACTCGGGCAGGGGGCAAGTCGGGGAGCTGTTTTTT | CASSYSGRGQVGELFF
TRBJ1-6 | TRBD1 | . | TRBV7-2 | 14 | TGTGCCAGCAGCCTCGACAGGGTTAATTCACCCCTCCACTTT | CASSLDRVNSPLHF
TRBJ1-2 | . | few | TRBV11-2 | 13 | TGTGCCAGCAGACATACACCGAACTATGGCTACACCTTC | CASRHTPNYGYTF
TRBJ1-5 | . | . | TRBV27 | 14 | TGTGCCAGCAGAGAAGGGAGTCCTAATCAGCCCCAGCATTTT | CASREGSPNQPQHF
TRBJ2-1 | . | many | TRBV20-1 | 12 | TGCAGTGCTGCCGTAGGAGACGATGAGCAGTTCTTC | CSAAVGDDEQFF
TRBJ1-1 | . | . | TRBV19 | 16 | TGTGCCAGTAGTATTGACTGGGGGGGGGAGGACACTGAAGCTTTCTTT | CASSIDWGGEDTEAFF
TRBJ1-5 | . | . | TRBV2 | 14 | TGTGCCAGCAGTGGTCACGATTCCAATCAGCCCCAGCATTTT | CASSGHDSNQPQHF